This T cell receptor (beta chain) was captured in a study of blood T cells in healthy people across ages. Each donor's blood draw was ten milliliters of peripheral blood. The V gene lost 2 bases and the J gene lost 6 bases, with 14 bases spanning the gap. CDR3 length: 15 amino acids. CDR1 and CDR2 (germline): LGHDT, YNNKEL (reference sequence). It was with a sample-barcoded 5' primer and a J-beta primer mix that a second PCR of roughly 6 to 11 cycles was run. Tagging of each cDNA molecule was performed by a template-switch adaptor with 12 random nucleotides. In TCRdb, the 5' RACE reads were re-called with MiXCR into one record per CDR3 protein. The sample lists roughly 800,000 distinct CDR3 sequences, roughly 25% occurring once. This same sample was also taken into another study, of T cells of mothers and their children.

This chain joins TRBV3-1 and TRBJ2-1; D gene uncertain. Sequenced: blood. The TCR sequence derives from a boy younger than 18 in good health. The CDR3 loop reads CASSQNTAGFNEQFF. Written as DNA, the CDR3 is TGTGCCAGCAGCCAAAACACGGCTGGGTTCAATGAGCAGTTCTTC.